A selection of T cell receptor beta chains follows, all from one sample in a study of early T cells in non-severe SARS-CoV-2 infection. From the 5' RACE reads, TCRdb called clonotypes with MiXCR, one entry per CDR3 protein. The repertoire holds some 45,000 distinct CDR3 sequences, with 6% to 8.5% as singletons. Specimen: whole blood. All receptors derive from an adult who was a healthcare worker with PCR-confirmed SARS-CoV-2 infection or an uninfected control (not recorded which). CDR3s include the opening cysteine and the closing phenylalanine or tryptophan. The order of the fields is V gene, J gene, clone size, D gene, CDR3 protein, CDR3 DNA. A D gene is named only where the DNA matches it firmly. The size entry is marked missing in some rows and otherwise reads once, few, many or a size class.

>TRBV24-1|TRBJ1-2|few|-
CATSDFSAGTNYGYTF
TGTGCCACCAGTGATTTTTCGGCAGGAACTAACTATGGCTACACCTTC
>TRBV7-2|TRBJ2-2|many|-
CASQYGNTGELFF
TGTGCCAGCCAGTACGGGAACACCGGGGAGCTGTTTTTT
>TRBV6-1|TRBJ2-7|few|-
CASSLLWVSSYEQYF
TGTGCCAGCAGCCTGCTTTGGGTAAGCTCCTACGAGCAGTACTTC
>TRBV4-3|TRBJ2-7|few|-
CASSQKTTESSYEQYF
TGCGCCAGCAGCCAAAAAACGACGGAGAGCTCCTACGAGCAGTACTTC
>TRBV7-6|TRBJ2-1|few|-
CASSLNPHSRAATYNEQFF
TGTGCCAGCAGCTTAAACCCCCATTCGCGTGCAGCCACCTACAATGAGCAGTTCTTC
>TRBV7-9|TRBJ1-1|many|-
CASSLQTGGITEAFF
TGTGCCAGCAGCTTACAGACAGGAGGGATCACTGAAGCTTTCTTT
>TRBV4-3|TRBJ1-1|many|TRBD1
CASSQDSLGGREAFF
TGCGCCAGCAGCCAAGATTCACTAGGGGGCCGAGAAGCTTTCTTT
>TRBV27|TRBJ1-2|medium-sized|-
CASSFQGPRSGVTF
TGTGCCAGCAGTTTTCAGGGGCCACGATCTGGCGTTACCTTC
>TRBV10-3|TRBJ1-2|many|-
CAISALGQEISGYTF
TGTGCCATCAGCGCTCTTGGGCAGGAGATAAGTGGCTACACCTTC
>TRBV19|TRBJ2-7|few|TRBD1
CASSPDRDQDEQYF
TGTGCCAGTAGTCCCGACAGGGATCAGGACGAGCAGTACTTC
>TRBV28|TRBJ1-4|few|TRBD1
CASSTEWGQINEKLFF
TGTGCCAGCAGTACAGAGTGGGGACAGATTAATGAAAAACTGTTTTTT
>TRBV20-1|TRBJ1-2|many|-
CSASERRGGYTF
TGCAGTGCTAGTGAGAGGCGCGGTGGCTACACCTTC
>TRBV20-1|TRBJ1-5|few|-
CSARKWGDQPQHF
TGCAGTGCTAGAAAGTGGGGGGATCAGCCCCAGCATTTT
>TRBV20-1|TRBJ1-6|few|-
CSARDRVVNSPLHF
TGCAGTGCTAGAGATCGGGTAGTTAATTCACCCCTCCACTTT
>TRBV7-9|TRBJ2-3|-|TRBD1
CASSVTDRPDTDTQYF
TGTGCCAGCAGCGTCACGGACAGGCCGGACACAGATACGCAGTATTTT
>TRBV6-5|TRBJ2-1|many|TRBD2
CASIPWGGGHNEQFF
TGTGCCAGCATCCCATGGGGCGGGGGACACAATGAGCAGTTCTTC
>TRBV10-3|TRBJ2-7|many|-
CAIPNPRTGYEQYF
TGTGCCATCCCGAATCCCAGGACCGGCTACGAGCAGTACTTC
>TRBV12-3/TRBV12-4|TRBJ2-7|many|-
CASSLLFYEQYF
TGTGCCAGCAGTTTGCTATTCTACGAGCAGTACTTC